These 24 T cell receptor beta chains were all obtained from the same sample, sequenced in a study of blood T cell repertoires in COVID-19. Measured with immunoSEQ multiplex PCR; TCRdb has only the in-frame clones, and not every one. The data contain over 45,000 clones, around 83% of them singletons. The sample was peripheral blood. The origin of the receptors is a human donor in a cohort sampled during active COVID-19.

The chain links TRBV7-9 to TRBJ1-1, with TRBD1 as a possible D gene (5 bases). Trimming pared 8 bases from V and 3 bases from J, leaving 19 bases between. The CDR3 length is 15 residues. The germline gives CDR1 SEHNR, CDR2 FQNEAQ (reference sequence). The CDR3 coding sequence is TGTGCCAGCGTCAGATGGACAACGGTGCACACTGAAGCTTTCTTT. Amino acids: CASVRWTTVHTEAFF.

The chain combines TRBV10-1 with TRBJ1-4, with TRBD1 identical over 8 bases. CDR3 length equals 14 residues. The J segment lost 2 bases and the V segment lost 4 bases, leaving 0 bases of the junction unmatched. Germline V CDR1 and CDR2: WNHNN, SYGVQD (reference sequence). CDR3 in DNA: TGCGCCAGCAGTGGACAGGGGACTAATGAAAAACTGTTTTTT. Translating gives CASSGQGTNEKLFF.

The V gene is TRBV4-1, the J gene TRBJ1-1; 8 bases agree with TRBD1. The CDR3 totals 18 residues. The junction had 20 bases not matched to a gene; V was cut back by 6 bases and J by 5 bases. Germline CDR1 and CDR2: MGHRA and YSYEKL. The CDR3 nucleotides are TGCGCCAGCAGGCAAACATCCAAAAAAGGACAGGGAGGGACTGAAGCTTTCTTT. It yields the protein CASRQTSKKGQGGTEAFF.

CDR3 residues: CATRSSAGIQYF. CDR3 in DNA: TGTGCCACCCGGTCCTCGGCGGGCATTCAGTACTTC. The chain joins TRBV10-3 to TRBJ2-4; a possible D gene is TRBD2 (5 bases). Per the germline V gene, CDR1 is ENHRY and CDR2 is SYGVKD. With 10 bases removed from V and 9 bases from J, the gap between germline ends came to 16 bases. The CDR3 is 12 amino acids.

The CDR3: CASSYGQGATIYF. CDR3 DNA: TGTGCCAGCAGTTACGGACAGGGTGCCACCATATATTTT. The rearrangement uses TRBV27 and TRBJ1-3; 8 bases line up with TRBD1. The V segment lost 4 bases and the J segment 9 bases; nucleotides outside the gene matches: 5. The CDR3 consists of 13 residues. Germline loops: CDR1 MNHEY, CDR2 SMNVEV (reference sequence).

This clone has more than one count but fewer than ten. The CDR3 reads CASSLPAGTTDTQYF. The CDR3 bases are TGCGCCAGCAGCTTGCCGGCGGGGACGACAGATACGCAGTATTTT. This sequence joins TRBV5-1 and TRBJ2-3; D may be TRBD2 (6 bases). Germline V gene lookup returns CDR1 SGHRS and CDR2 YFSETQ. V dropped 1 base and J dropped 3 bases, with 12 bases sitting between them. This CDR3 comprises 15 residues.

The chain carries TRBV7-9 and TRBJ1-5; a possible D gene is TRBD1 (5 bases). Deletions cut 4 bases from V and 1 base from J, with 11 bases between. The CDR3 runs 15 residues. The germline V gene has CDR1 SEHNR and CDR2 FQNEAQ (reference sequence). The CDR3 protein is CASSSRTSSNQPQHF. CDR3 DNA: TGTGCCAGCAGCTCTAGGACATCGAGCAATCAGCCCCAGCATTTT.

Written as DNA, the CDR3 is TGTGCCTGGAGTGCCCGGTTGAATTCACCCCTCCACTTT. Translation: CAWSARLNSPLHF. The J gene is TRBJ1-6, the V gene TRBV30; D ambiguous. Trimming pared 1 base from V and 7 bases from J, leaving 8 bases between. In germline, CDR1 is GTSNPN, CDR2 SVGIG (reference sequence). CDR3 length: 13 residues.

This chain links TRBV19 with TRBJ1-5; D is undetermined. The CDR3 is 13 residues long. Trimming shortened V by 2 bases and J by 5 bases, and 7 bases separated the two germline ends. Looked up from germline, CDR1 is LNHDA and CDR2 is SQIVND (reference sequence). The CDR3 protein is CASSISSYQPQHF. CDR3 coding DNA: TGTGCCAGTAGTATATCGAGCTATCAGCCCCAGCATTTT.

J is TRBJ2-3 and V is TRBV4-1, with 7 bases fitting TRBD2. Germline assignment: CDR1 MGHRA and CDR2 YSYEKL. J gave up 1 base and V 0 bases, and 7 bases lay outside the gene matches. This CDR3 comprises 17 residues. The CDR3 sequence: CASSQDGTGRGTDTQYF. In DNA, the CDR3 is TGCGCCAGCAGCCAAGACGGTACGGGGAGGGGCACAGATACGCAGTATTTT.

The chain couples TRBV6-4 to TRBJ2-3; D perhaps matches TRBD2 (7 bases). CDR1 and CDR2 from the germline V gene are MRHNA and SNTAGT. The CDR3 runs 15 residues. Trimming took 5 bases from V and 1 from J, leaving 13 bases between them. The CDR3 reads CASSLDGGRTDTQYF. The CDR3 DNA reads as TGTGCCAGCAGTCTGGACGGGGGGCGCACAGATACGCAGTATTTT.

The J gene is TRBJ2-3, the V gene TRBV9, with 7 bases that match TRBD2. Looked up from germline, CDR1 is SGDLS and CDR2 is YYNGEE. With V trimmed by 4 bases and J by 1 base, 12 bases remained unmatched. The CDR3 spans 17 residues. The CDR3 protein is CASSTGLGVWGTDTQYF. The CDR3 DNA reads TGTGCCAGCAGCACCGGACTAGGGGTTTGGGGCACAGATACGCAGTATTTT.

The chain couples TRBV29-1 to TRBJ1-1, with 10 bases lining up with TRBD1. Germline assignment: CDR1 SQVTM and CDR2 ANQGSEA. This CDR3 has 14 residues. With V trimmed by 2 bases and J by 10 bases, 10 bases remained unmatched. The CDR3 is CSVERDRGKSGAFF. CDR3 in DNA: TGCAGCGTTGAACGGGACAGGGGCAAATCTGGAGCTTTCTTT.

V gene TRBV6-4 combines with J gene TRBJ2-3; the D gene is possibly TRBD2 (7 bases). V shed 3 bases and J shed 4 bases, with 14 bases lying between them. CDR1 and CDR2 from the germline V gene are MRHNA and SNTAGT. This CDR3 spans 15 amino acids. CDR3 nucleotide sequence: TGTGCCAGCAGTGAGGGGGGGGCAGTGTCAGATACGCAGTATTTT. Translated, it gives CASSEGGAVSDTQYF.

The chain has TRBV27 and TRBJ2-7; a weak D match, TRBD1 (5 bases). Trimming removed 0 bases from V and 2 bases from J, with 20 bases in between. The CDR3 is 18 residues long. In germline, CDR1 is MNHEY, CDR2 SMNVEV (reference sequence). This CDR3 reads CASSLSRGRLLGPYEQYF. The DNA for the CDR3 is TGTGCCAGCAGTTTATCAAGGGGCAGGCTCCTAGGGCCCTACGAGCAGTACTTC.

This clone was seen a few times. The chain is built from TRBV7-8 and TRBJ1-2; D remains ambiguous. The CDR3 length is 15 residues. Germline-derived CDR1 and CDR2 are SGHVS and FQNEAQ. V gave up 1 base and J gave up 4 bases, with 13 bases separating them. The CDR3 loop is CASSLGGVNAYGYTF. DNA of the CDR3: TGTGCCAGCAGCTTAGGCGGGGTAAACGCCTATGGCTACACCTTC.

The chain recombines TRBV10-3 with TRBJ1-6; no firm D call. The CDR3 covers 13 residues. Germline V gene sequence: CDR1 ENHRY, CDR2 SYGVKD. V lost 3 bases, J lost 9 bases, and 9 bases lay in between. The CDR3 spells CAISDGVGSPLHF. CDR3 in DNA: TGTGCCATCAGTGACGGGGTCGGTTCACCCCTCCACTTT.

The chain employs TRBV3-1 (or the pseudogene TRBV3-2) and TRBJ2-3; 7 bases line up with TRBD2. The CDR3 has 15 residues. CDR1 and CDR2 from the germline V gene are LGHDT and YNNKEL (reference sequence). The V gene end was trimmed by 6 bases and the J gene end by 1 base; junction bases not matched to a gene: 7. The CDR3, as DNA: TGTGCCAGCAGGAGAGGGGAGGGGCGCACAGATACGCAGTATTTT. Residues: CASRRGEGRTDTQYF.

The V call is TRBV4-2, the J call TRBJ1-4, with TRBD1 identical over 8 bases. The J segment lost 2 bases and the V segment lost 4 bases, leaving 9 bases of the junction unmatched. CDR1 and CDR2 (germline): LGHNA, YNFKEQ. The CDR3 is 17 amino acids. The CDR3, as DNA: TGTGCCAGCAGCCGTAGTGACAGGGGAACGACTAATGAAAAACTGTTTTTT. Translating gives CASSRSDRGTTNEKLFF.

The chain joins TRBV19 to TRBJ2-3; D is ambiguous. Deletions cut 11 bases from V and 3 bases from J, with 12 bases between. The CDR3 has 12 amino acids. In germline, CDR1 is LNHDA, CDR2 SQIVND (reference sequence). CDR3 residues: CAVGRTTDTQYF. The CDR3 DNA follows: TGTGCCGTTGGGCGAACGACAGATACGCAGTATTTT.

This rearrangement joins TRBV6-1 to TRBJ2-7; 8 nucleotides agree with TRBD1. J lost 2 bases, V lost 4 bases, and 10 bases had no gene match. The germline gives CDR1 MNHNS, CDR2 SASEGT. The CDR3 runs 16 residues. The CDR3 coding sequence is TGTGCCAGCAGTGCAGAGTCCGGGACAGGAGCCTACGAGCAGTACTTC. Translation: CASSAESGTGAYEQYF.

The genes are TRBV18 and TRBJ2-7; TRBD2 matches at 7 bases. Germline loops: CDR1 KGHSH, CDR2 LQKENI. After removal of 3 bases from V and 4 bases from J, the junction contained 12 bases not matched to a gene. The CDR3 is made up of 16 amino acids. The CDR3, as DNA: TGTGCCAGCTCACCCGCGGGACTAAAAAGCTATTACGAGCAGTACTTC. Amino acids: CASSPAGLKSYYEQYF.

The chain couples TRBV7-3 to TRBJ1-1; 8 bases align to TRBD1. CDR1 SGHTA and CDR2 FQGTGA come from the germline V gene. V dropped 5 bases and J dropped 1; count of bases not matched to a gene: 3. The CDR3 is made up of 14 amino acids. Here the CDR3 DNA reads TGTGCCAGCAGCATGGGACAGGAGAACACTGAAGCTTTCTTT. This gives the protein CASSMGQENTEAFF.

J is TRBJ2-1 and V is TRBV6-4, with D possibly being TRBD2 (5 bases). Trimming removed 2 bases at V and 7 bases at J, with 15 bases between. The CDR3 runs to 15 residues. The germline V gene encodes CDR1 MRHNA and CDR2 SNTAGT. The CDR3 DNA follows: TGTGCCAGCAGTGACGGGAGTCGGCCGAGAAATGAGCAGTTCTTC. Amino acid sequence: CASSDGSRPRNEQFF.